The rows below give T cell receptor beta chains drawn from one sample of a study of blood T cell repertoires in COVID-19. The method was immunoSEQ multiplex PCR; TCRdb's version includes in-frame clones alone and lacks a portion of them. The sample contains approximately 330,000 clones, 85% to 90% of which appear only once. The sample consisted of peripheral blood. Receptors originate from a middle-aged woman with COVID-19, enrolled during active disease. CDR3s leave out the opening cysteine and the closing phenylalanine or tryptophan.

V	J	CDR3
TRBV12-3/TRBV12-4	TRBJ1-2	ASSLTGDWGYT
TRBV4-3	TRBJ2-7	ASSQDEAGTYEQY
TRBV7-3	TRBJ2-2	ASSLIRDSGELF
TRBV7-9	TRBJ1-2	ASSVGQGNGYT
TRBV18	TRBJ1-2	ASSPRTGQDYGYT
TRBV5-1	TRBJ2-4	ASSLGSTAGAKNIQY
TRBV29-1	TRBJ1-2	SVGLQGAGGYT
TRBV9	TRBJ1-5	ASSRGSNQPQH
TRBV6-5	TRBJ1-6	ATSEGQNLGSPLH
TRBV30	TRBJ1-6	AWSVRGVGSPLH
TRBV28	TRBJ2-7	ASTLGAQRTYEQY
TRBV25-1	TRBJ2-1	ASSGLTQTYNEQF
TRBV18	TRBJ1-1	ASSPQAEQGPFRNTEAF
TRBV27	TRBJ1-6	ASSNNGQGNSPLH
TRBV7-2	TRBJ2-3	ASSYPSGGVWGVDTQY
TRBV5-6	TRBJ2-3	ASSLQGAADTQY
TRBV7-9	TRBJ1-1	ASHEVGTEAF
TRBV30	TRBJ1-5	AWRHRQNQPQH
TRBV2	TRBJ2-5	ASSEVGAGAETQY
TRBV11-3	TRBJ2-3	ASSLDQFRADTQY
TRBV7-8	TRBJ2-7	ASSRGLALPYEQY
TRBV29-1	TRBJ1-1	SASTARNTEAF
TRBV28	TRBJ1-5	ASSPGGQPQH
TRBV2	TRBJ2-7	ASSPGTAYEQY
TRBV5-1	TRBJ2-3	ASSSGTSGDADTQY
TRBV13	TRBJ1-2	ASSLGQGQDGYT
TRBV19	TRBJ2-7	ASSIGEGYEQY
TRBV6-2/TRBV6-3	TRBJ2-2	ASSAGTANTGELF
TRBV7-3	TRBJ2-3	ASSFRDRGQDTQY